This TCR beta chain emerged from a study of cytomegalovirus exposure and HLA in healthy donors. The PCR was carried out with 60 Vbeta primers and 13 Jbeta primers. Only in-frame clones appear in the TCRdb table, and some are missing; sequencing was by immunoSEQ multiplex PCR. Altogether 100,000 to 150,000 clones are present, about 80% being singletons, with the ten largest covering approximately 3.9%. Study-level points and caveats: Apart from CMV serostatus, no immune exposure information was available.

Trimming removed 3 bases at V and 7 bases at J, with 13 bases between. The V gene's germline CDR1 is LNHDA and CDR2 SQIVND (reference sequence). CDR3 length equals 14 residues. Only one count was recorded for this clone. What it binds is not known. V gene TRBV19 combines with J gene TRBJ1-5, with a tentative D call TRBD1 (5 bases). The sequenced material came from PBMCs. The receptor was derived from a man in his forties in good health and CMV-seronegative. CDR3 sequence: CASSITGTEQPQHF. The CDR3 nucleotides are TGTGCCAGTAGTATTACAGGCACGGAGCAGCCCCAGCATTTT.